A single sample is the source of the 13 T cell receptor beta chains below, sequenced in a study of identical twins. TCRdb ran MiXCR on the 5' RACE reads and lists one entry per CDR3 protein. Here the sample spans approximately 1.8 million distinct CDR3 sequences, 32% being singletons. Input material: cord blood. The receptors come from a newborn girl in good health.

In regard to this clonotype: Since a much larger clone is just one base distant, this may be a read error. The chain employs TRBV29-1 and TRBJ2-1; tentative D call: TRBD1 (5 bases). The CDR3 is 14 residues long. CDR1 SQVTM and CDR2 ANQGSEA come from the germline V gene. Trimming removed 6 bases from V and 13 bases from J, with 25 bases in between. The CDR3 DNA sequence: TGCAGCGTCGGAACCCTGGACAAACAAGAGACCCAGTTCTTC. Amino acid sequence: CSVGTLDKQETQFF.

The table lists this clonotype with a few counts. This sequence joins TRBV6-1 and TRBJ1-2; 9 bases agree with TRBD1. CDR3 size: 16 residues. The germline V gene has CDR1 MNHNS and CDR2 SASEGT. J was trimmed by 3 bases and V by 1 base; bases with no gene match: 6. DNA for the CDR3: TGTGCCAGCAGTGAAGGAGGACAGGGGAGTGACTATGGCTACACCTTC. It is translated as CASSEGGQGSDYGYTF.

The chain links TRBV20-1 to TRBJ2-5; 10 bases match TRBD1. This CDR3 contains 15 residues. The germline V gene encodes CDR1 DFQATT and CDR2 SNEGSKA (reference sequence). J lost 4 bases, V lost 2 bases, and 7 bases had no gene match. CDR3 nucleotides: TGCAGTGCTAGATCCTGGACAGGGGGTGGAGAGACCCAGTACTTC. It translates to CSARSWTGGGETQYF.

This clonotype was seen a handful of times. The rearrangement links TRBV9 to TRBJ2-1; 8 bases match TRBD2. The trim removed 0 bases at V and 6 bases at J, leaving 5 bases unmatched. The CDR3 spans 15 residues. The germline V gene has CDR1 SGDLS and CDR2 YYNGEE. In DNA, the CDR3 is TGTGCCAGCAGCGTAGCGGGACTAGGCTCCAATGAGCAGTTCTTC. It codes for CASSVAGLGSNEQFF.

The genes are TRBV20-1 and TRBJ1-1; D not resolved. The CDR3 length is 14 residues. V shed 3 bases and J shed 4 bases, with 15 bases lying between them. Germline V gene data show CDR1 as DFQATT and CDR2 as SNEGSKA (reference sequence). In DNA, the CDR3 is TGCAGTGCTAGTCCTCTTGGGGTGAGCACTGAAGCTTTCTTT. It yields the protein CSASPLGVSTEAFF.

This chain connects TRBV7-8 to TRBJ2-2, with 7 positions matching TRBD2. V shed 4 bases and J 1 base; nucleotides not matched to a gene: 9. This CDR3 region has 17 residues. Germline CDR1 is SGHVS and CDR2 is FQNEAQ. Here the CDR3 DNA reads TGTGCCAGCAGCTCCCTTATAGCTAGCGGGAACACCGGGGAGCTGTTTTTT. Translating gives CASSSLIASGNTGELFF.

Only a few counts were recorded for this clonotype. This chain joins TRBV6-1 and TRBJ2-1; D call uncertain. In germline, CDR1 is MNHNS, CDR2 SASEGT. The CDR3 is 19 amino acids. V was shortened by 1 base and J by 2 bases, with 21 bases between the two germline ends. In DNA form, the CDR3 reads TGTGCCAGCAGTGAAGTCCCACAACGGTCTAGACGTACCTACAATGAGCAGTTCTTC. It encodes CASSEVPQRSRRTYNEQFF.

The sample holds a few counts of this clonotype. The chain recombines TRBV19 with TRBJ2-6; D call uncertain. The CDR3 contains 16 residues. Germline V lookup: CDR1 LNHDA, CDR2 SQIVND (reference sequence). V gave up 4 bases and J gave up 0 bases, with 10 bases separating them. The chain's CDR3 is CASSTPKYSGANVLTF. The CDR3 DNA is TGTGCCAGTAGTACCCCAAAGTACTCTGGGGCCAACGTCCTGACTTTC.

This clonotype was counted only a few times. The rearrangement uses TRBV10-3 and TRBJ2-1, with TRBD2 identical over 9 bases. The ends lost 6 bases at V and 6 bases at J; junction bases unmatched: 9. Germline CDR1 is ENHRY and CDR2 is SYGVKD. CDR3 length: 15 amino acids. CDR3 bases: TGTGCCATCAGCCTTCTGGCGGGGGGGAGCAATGAGCAGTTCTTC. As protein: CAISLLAGGSNEQFF.

The chain uses TRBV28 and TRBJ2-7; D is unresolved. The CDR3 sequence is 13 residues long. The V gene lost 3 bases and the J gene lost 3 bases, with 9 bases spanning the gap. Germline V lookup: CDR1 MDHEN, CDR2 SYDVKM. The CDR3 reads CASSFGRRYEQYF. DNA for the CDR3: TGTGCCAGCAGTTTCGGCAGGCGCTACGAGCAGTACTTC.

This clonotype has only one observation. A much larger clone lies a single base off, so this may be a read error. The rearrangement uses TRBV29-1 and TRBJ2-1, with D tentatively TRBD1 (5 bases). CDR1 is SQVTM, CDR2 ANQGSEA, per germline. This CDR3 has 15 residues. Trimming took off 7 bases at V and 0 bases at J, with 16 bases between the two ends. The CDR3 is CSGWTRPSSYNEQFF. In nucleotides, the CDR3 is TGCAGCGGTTGGACAAGACCCAGCTCCTACAATGAGCAGTTCTTC.

This clonotype was found once. The chain couples TRBV3-1 to TRBJ2-7; a weak D match, TRBD2 (5 bases). Looked up from germline, CDR1 is LGHDT and CDR2 is YNNKEL (reference sequence). Deletions cut 5 bases from V and 7 bases from J, with 21 bases between. The length of the CDR3 is 15 residues. This CDR3 is CASSAPASRGNEQYF. The CDR3 DNA is TGTGCCAGCAGCGCGCCTGCGAGTCGAGGGAATGAGCAGTACTTC.

This chain connects TRBV2 to TRBJ2-6; a possible D gene is TRBD1 (5 bases). V lost 1 base and J lost 2, with 12 bases in between. This CDR3 has 17 residues. CDR1 and CDR2 (germline): SNHLY, FYNNEI. CDR3 loop: CASSEGVRAAGANVLTF. As DNA, the CDR3 is TGTGCCAGCAGTGAAGGAGTCAGGGCGGCTGGGGCCAACGTCCTGACTTTC. Full variable domain (outside the CDR3, taken from reference TRBV2 and TRBJ2-6): EPEVTQTPSHQVTQMGQEVILRCVPISNHLYFYWYRQILGQKVEFLVSFYNNEISEKSEIFDDQFSVERPDGSNFTLKIRSTKLEDSAMYFCASSEGVRAAGANVLTFGAGSRLTVL.